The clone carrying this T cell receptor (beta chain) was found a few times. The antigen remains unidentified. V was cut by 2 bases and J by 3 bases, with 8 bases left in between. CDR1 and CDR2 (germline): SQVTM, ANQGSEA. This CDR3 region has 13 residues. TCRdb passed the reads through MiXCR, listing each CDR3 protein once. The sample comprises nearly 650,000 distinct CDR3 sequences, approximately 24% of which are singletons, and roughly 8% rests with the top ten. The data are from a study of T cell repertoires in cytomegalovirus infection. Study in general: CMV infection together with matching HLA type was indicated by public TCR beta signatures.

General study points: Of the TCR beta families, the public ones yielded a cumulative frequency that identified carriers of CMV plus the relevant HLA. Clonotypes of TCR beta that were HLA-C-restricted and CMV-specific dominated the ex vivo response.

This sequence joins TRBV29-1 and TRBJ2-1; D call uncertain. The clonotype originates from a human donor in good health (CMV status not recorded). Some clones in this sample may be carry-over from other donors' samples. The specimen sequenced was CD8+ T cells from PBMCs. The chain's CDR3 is CSVEPRNYNEQFF. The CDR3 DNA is TGCAGCGTTGAACCACGTAACTACAATGAGCAGTTCTTC.